This T cell receptor beta chain was observed in a study of identical twins. General study results and limits: Conclusions were based on cross-sectional statistical analysis, without following the same donors. Insertions were fewer in abundant cord blood beta clonotypes, whereas memory repertoires showed none of this pattern.

With respect to this clonotype: Its antigen is not known.

TCRdb ran MiXCR on the 5' RACE reads and lists one entry per CDR3 protein. The sample has around 490,000 distinct CDR3 sequences; 20% to 25% are singletons. V lost 1 base and J lost 2, with 14 bases in between. Germline assignment: CDR1 DFQATT and CDR2 SNEGSKA (reference sequence). The CDR3 totals 15 residues. The data were also submitted as part of a second study, on yellow fever vaccine responses in identical twins.

The chain recombines TRBV20-1 with TRBJ1-1; possibly TRBD1 for D (5 bases). The clonotype originates from a woman aged 18 to 35 in good health. Sequencing was performed on CD4+ T cells sorted from blood. In nucleotides, the CDR3 is TGCAGTGCTAGAGCCGCGGGGACCAGCAACACTGAAGCTTTCTTT. Amino acids: CSARAAGTSNTEAFF.